What follows describes a single T cell receptor beta chain. Its antigen remains unidentified. There are 15 residues in the CDR3. The germline gives CDR1 SGHTS, CDR2 YDEGEE. V gave up 4 bases and J gave up 2 bases, with 14 bases separating them. Using immunoSEQ multiplex PCR, the repertoire was profiled, and TCRdb retains in-frame clones only, with some absent. The repertoire has roughly 76,000 clones, roughly 81% of them found once; the top ten carry roughly 25%. This record belongs to a study of OX40 agonist ivuxolimab in advanced cancers. Study conclusions and caveats: Those patients achieving a partial response at 0.1-3.0 mg/kg showed among the lowest clonal expansion.

The sequences come from CD4+ or CD8+ T cells sorted from blood, collected in a trial of the OX40 agonist ivuxolimab. The rearrangement links TRBV5-8 to TRBJ2-3; D remains ambiguous. The sequence was obtained from an adult with an advanced solid tumor such as melanoma, head and neck, liver or kidney cancer. The CDR3 protein is CASSPGPGLTDTQYF. The CDR3, as DNA: TGTGCCAGCAGCCCCGGCCCGGGCCTCACAGATACGCAGTATTTT.